This is a list of T cell receptor beta chains from one sample in a study of control samples from healthy donors and cancer patients. The protocol was immunoSEQ multiplex PCR, while the TCRdb copy is restricted to in-frame clones and leaves out a portion. The data show a few hundred thousand clones, with approximately 92% seen just once and approximately 6.3% held by the top ten. Specimen: PBMCs. These receptors originate from a man in his forties with head and neck cancer. CDR3s include the opening cysteine and the closing phenylalanine or tryptophan.

j_call v_call cdr3_aa
TRBJ2-1 TRBV24-1 CATSDSGQGPNNEQFF
TRBJ2-1 TRBV28 CASSSPRGYNEQFF
TRBJ2-7 TRBV16 CASSTRGQGYEQYF
TRBJ1-1 TRBV18 CASSPGGTGWITEAFF
TRBJ1-2 TRBV12-3/TRBV12-4 CASSGQGAYGYTF
TRBJ2-5 TRBV19 CASSIVRGETQYF
TRBJ2-1 TRBV27 CASGERQSSYNEQFF
TRBJ2-1 TRBV27 CASSLLAGAMNNEQFF
TRBJ2-1 TRBV9 CASSPSGIAGYYNEQFF
TRBJ2-3 TRBV7-3 CASSSRTSGGRTDTQYF
TRBJ2-7 TRBV7-9 CASSTDSTYEQYF
TRBJ2-3 TRBV2 CASSGLAGVGDTQYF
TRBJ2-2 TRBV10-1 CASSGLAGGAGELFF
TRBJ2-7 TRBV4-2 CASSQDPPLMEQYF
TRBJ1-1 TRBV9 CASSGRVGTPSMNTEAFF
TRBJ1-1 TRBV14 CASSGQKNTEAFF
TRBJ1-1 TRBV4-1 CASSLGPGTVSQAAFF
TRBJ2-1 TRBV11-1 CASSLDGTGSDEQFF
TRBJ2-5 TRBV3-1/TRBV3-2 CASSLRTPSGETQYF
TRBJ1-4 TRBV5-6 CASSNYLQGGGEKLFF
TRBJ2-6 TRBV19 CASSVDRSNSGANVLTF
TRBJ2-5 TRBV3-1/TRBV3-2 CASRLAGAFQETQYF
TRBJ2-3 TRBV29-1 CSASRGGAWSTDTQYF
TRBJ1-6 TRBV27 CASSLVPSSSYNSPLHF
TRBJ2-7 TRBV28 CASSTYRAQDEQYF
TRBJ2-7 TRBV10-1 CASSGDSYEQYF
TRBJ2-7 TRBV11-2 CASSFGGSGTYEQYF
TRBJ1-2 TRBV6-5 CASSYGPTVNYGYTF
TRBJ2-7 TRBV4-1 CASSRTGAPYEQYF
TRBJ2-3 TRBV30 CAWSVGDSDTDTQYF
TRBJ2-1 TRBV11-2 CASSLIRATYNEQFF
TRBJ1-2 TRBV3-1/TRBV3-2 CASSQDQRSLYGYTF
TRBJ2-7 TRBV6-5 CASSSLGQGAFEQYF
TRBJ1-3 TRBV3-1/TRBV3-2 CASSQTYDSSGNTIYF
TRBJ1-5 TRBV3-1/TRBV3-2 CASSQGSAENQPQHF
TRBJ2-6 TRBV28 CASSFRTPPSSGANVLTF
TRBJ1-5 TRBV3-1/TRBV3-2 CASSVGLGGLGKNQPQHF
TRBJ1-1 TRBV5-5 CASSAREAFTEAFF
TRBJ2-3 TRBV19 CASSIQGAADTQYF
TRBJ1-2 TRBV7-3 CASSLNSRYGYTF
TRBJ1-6 TRBV4-1 CASSQDAVGDGSYNSPLHF
TRBJ2-7 TRBV10-3 CAISEGYEQYF
TRBJ2-7 TRBV9 CASSAGPGTYEQYF
TRBJ1-2 TRBV7-9 CASSWGTGGVSGYGYIF
TRBJ1-6 TRBV5-1 CASSLVTGGQGANSPLHF
TRBJ2-1 TRBV7-3 CASSLMRGSYNEQFF
TRBJ1-1 TRBV5-1 CASSGINTEAFF
TRBJ2-1 TRBV29-1 CSVEDQGQGTEQFF
. TRBV11-2 CASSSRDSRDRVYEQYF
TRBJ2-7 TRBV2 CASRPPAAGGVYEQYF
TRBJ2-1 TRBV4-1 CASSQVQGFGNEQFF
TRBJ2-7 TRBV5-6 CASSLKGISYEQYF
TRBJ2-5 TRBV3-1/TRBV3-2 CASSQGRTQETQYF